A single sample gave rise to the 30 T cell receptor beta chains below, sequenced in a study of T cell changes during pregnancy in multiple sclerosis. The data were produced by immunoSEQ multiplex PCR, yet TCRdb's version contains in-frame clones alone and is incomplete. The sample has 68,000 or so clones, about 90% seen once. The material was peripheral blood, obtained in the second trimester of pregnancy. These receptors were collected from a female donor with multiple sclerosis, enrolled in a pregnancy study.

The V gene is TRBV6-5, the J gene TRBJ2-7, with 8 positions matching TRBD1. The germline V gene has CDR1 MNHEY and CDR2 SVGAGI. The CDR3 is made up of 14 amino acids. J lost 2 bases, V lost 7 bases, and 7 bases had no gene match. CDR3 coding DNA: TGTGCCAGCACCGCCGACAGGGGAACCTACGAGCAGTACTTC. Translating gives CASTADRGTYEQYF.

This clone was recorded a few times. V gene TRBV30 combines with J gene TRBJ1-1; D ambiguous. The CDR3 runs to 12 residues. Trimming removed 3 bases at V and 7 bases at J, with 12 bases between. From germline, CDR1 is GTSNPN and CDR2 SVGIG (reference sequence). The DNA for the CDR3 is TGTGCCTGGAGCATGAGGAGCAGTGAAGCTTTCTTT. Translation gives CAWSMRSSEAFF.

This clone was observed once. The chain combines TRBV4-1 with TRBJ2-5; 10 positions match TRBD2. The germline gives CDR1 MGHRA, CDR2 YSYEKL. The CDR3 is 15 amino acids. The V segment lost 3 bases and the J segment 3 bases; nucleotides outside the gene matches: 4. The CDR3 loop is CASSHLSGGKETQYF. The CDR3 DNA reads as TGCGCCAGCAGCCACCTTAGCGGGGGGAAAGAGACCCAGTACTTC.

This chain joins TRBV9 and TRBJ2-5, with a weak D call TRBD2 (5 bases). Trimming pared 1 base from V and 0 bases from J, leaving 10 bases between. The CDR3 has 15 residues. The germline gives CDR1 SGDLS, CDR2 YYNGEE. The CDR3 DNA reads TGTGCCAGCAGCGTAACCCACGGGAACCAAGAGACCCAGTACTTC. Its translation: CASSVTHGNQETQYF.

This rearrangement joins TRBV27 to TRBJ2-7; 9 bases align to TRBD1. J was trimmed by 5 bases and V by 4 bases; bases with no gene match: 9. The germline CDR1 and CDR2 sequences are MNHEY and SMNVEV (reference sequence). This CDR3 has 15 amino acids. For the CDR3, the DNA is TGTGCCAGCAGTTCCCGGGACAGGGTATTCGACGAGCAGTACTTC. This codes for CASSSRDRVFDEQYF.

This clone appeared once. The rearrangement links TRBV4-2 to TRBJ2-7, with 7 positions matching TRBD1. CDR3 size: 13 residues. J gave up 0 bases and V 5 bases, and 1 base lay outside the gene matches. Germline CDR1 LGHNA, CDR2 YNFKEQ. This chain's CDR3 is CASSGTDSYEQYF. The CDR3 DNA sequence: TGTGCCAGCAGCGGGACAGACTCCTACGAGCAGTACTTC.

The gene calls are TRBV7-9 and TRBJ2-1; tentative D call: TRBD1 (5 bases). The CDR3 is 15 amino acids. Trimming removed 0 bases at V and 5 bases at J, with 11 bases between. Looked up from germline, CDR1 is SEHNR and CDR2 is FQNEAQ (reference sequence). CDR3 DNA sequence: TGTGCCAGCAGCTTAGCGCGACAGAATAACAATGAGCAGTTCTTC. Translating it yields CASSLARQNNNEQFF.

This chain connects TRBV11-2 to TRBJ2-5; weak D call: TRBD2 (6 bases). The germline V gene has CDR1 SGHAT and CDR2 FQNNGV. V was shortened by 6 bases and J by 5 bases, with 13 bases between the two germline ends. This CDR3 region has 13 residues. CDR3 DNA: TGTGCCAGCAGGCCGGCAGGAGGGGAGACCCAGTACTTC. Translating it yields CASRPAGGETQYF.

The rearrangement uses TRBV19 and TRBJ1-2, with D perhaps matching TRBD1 (5 bases). This CDR3 is 13 amino acids long. Per the germline V gene, CDR1 is LNHDA and CDR2 is SQIVND (reference sequence). Trimming removed 7 bases at V and 4 bases at J, with 13 bases between. The CDR3 reads CASTAGGIYGYTF. The CDR3 region has the DNA TGTGCCAGTACCGCCGGGGGAATCTATGGCTACACCTTC.

This chain uses TRBV11-2 with TRBJ2-7, with D unclear. V lost 3 bases, J lost 2 bases, and 8 bases lay in between. From germline, CDR1 is SGHAT and CDR2 FQNNGV. This CDR3 is built from 13 residues. The CDR3 DNA sequence: TGTGCCAGCAGCTTCTCACCGGCCTACGAGCAGTACTTC. Its protein is CASSFSPAYEQYF. Full variable domain (missing parts from reference TRBV11-2 and TRBJ2-7): EAGVAQSPRYKIIEKRQSVAFWCNPISGHATLYWYQQILGQGPKLLIQFQNNGVVDDSQLPKDRFSAERLKGVDSTLKIQPAKLEDSAVYLCASSFSPAYEQYFGPGTRLTVT.

The chain carries TRBV21-1 and TRBJ2-2; the listed D gene, TRBD1, was not tested against the DNA. TRBV21-1 is a pseudogene. The CDR3 sequence is 14 residues long. The DNA of the CDR3 is TGTGCCAGCAGCAAAGCAGGGGGCACCGGGGAGCTGTTTTTT. Its protein is CASSKAGGTGELFF.

The genes are TRBV27 and TRBJ1-1, with D possibly TRBD1 on 5 matching bases. The V gene lost 5 bases and the J gene lost 0 bases, with 10 bases spanning the gap. The germline V gene encodes CDR1 MNHEY and CDR2 SMNVEV (reference sequence). This CDR3 spans 14 amino acids. CDR3 sequence: CASSQTVLNTEAFF. Written as DNA, the CDR3 is TGTGCCAGCAGTCAGACAGTCCTGAACACTGAAGCTTTCTTT.

The CDR3 region is CASSPQVAGSYNEQFF. The CDR3 coding sequence is TGTGCCAGCTCTCCTCAGGTAGCGGGATCCTACAATGAGCAGTTCTTC. This chain links TRBV18 with TRBJ2-1; 8 bases align to TRBD2. The trim removed 6 bases at V and 1 base at J, leaving 8 bases unmatched. This CDR3 spans 16 amino acids. Germline CDR1 and CDR2: KGHSH and LQKENI.

The chain links TRBV30 to TRBJ1-4; D uncertain. There are 15 residues in the CDR3. Germline CDR1 and CDR2: GTSNPN and SVGIG (reference sequence). V was shortened by 0 bases and J by 2 bases, with 10 bases between the two germline ends. Written as DNA, the CDR3 is TGTGCCTGGAGTGTACAGCTACAGACTAATGAAAAACTGTTTTTT. Protein sequence: CAWSVQLQTNEKLFF. The complete variable domain, with remaining parts taken from reference TRBV30 and TRBJ1-4, reads SQTIHQWPATLVQPVGSPLSLECTVEGTSNPNLYWYRQAAGRGLQLLFYSVGIGQISSEVPQNLSASRPQDRQFILSSKKLLLSDSGFYLCAWSVQLQTNEKLFFGSGTQLSVL.

The V and J genes are TRBV5-1 and TRBJ2-3; possible D gene TRBD2, 7 bases. The V and J ends lost 8 bases and 4 bases respectively, with 17 bases between them. This CDR3 contains 14 residues. Germline V gene data show CDR1 as SGHRS and CDR2 as YFSETQ. The CDR3 sequence is CASWDSGGADTQYF. The CDR3 DNA reads as TGCGCCAGTTGGGATTCGGGGGGCGCAGATACGCAGTATTTT.

The chain carries TRBV7-2 and TRBJ2-1; 9 bases line up with TRBD2. Per germline, CDR1 SGHTA and CDR2 FQGNSA. CDR3 size: 19 residues. Losses at the gene ends were 1 base for V and 4 bases for J; bases not matched to a gene: 14. CDR3 bases: TGTGCCAGCAGCTTAGGACTAGCGGACACCTCGGGGGATTACAATGAGCAGTTCTTC. Protein sequence: CASSLGLADTSGDYNEQFF.

This sequence joins TRBV5-1 and TRBJ2-3; 9 nucleotides match TRBD2. This CDR3 contains 15 residues. J gave up 3 bases and V 7 bases, and 9 bases lay outside the gene matches. Germline CDR1 SGHRS, CDR2 YFSETQ. CDR3 DNA: TGCGCCAGCCGGGTGGCGGGGGGGCCGACAGATACGCAGTATTTT. Its protein product is CASRVAGGPTDTQYF.

Remarks on this clone: The junction and the germline gene differ at one end; a read error may be behind it. The rearrangement links TRBV5-6 to TRBJ2-4; D perhaps matches TRBD1 (7 bases). CDR1 is SGHDT and CDR2 is YYEEEE in the germline V gene. The CDR3 is made up of 16 amino acids. The CDR3 protein is CASSPRGPGGEGSMCF. DNA for the CDR3: TGTGCCAGCAGCCCCCGGGGGCCAGGGGGAGAGGGTAGTATGTGCTTC.

This clone showed up just once. Here the CDR3 reads CASSQDQTVIITEAFF. For the CDR3, the DNA is TGTGCCAGCAGCCAAGACCAGACAGTGATAATAACTGAAGCTTTCTTT. The chain links TRBV4-2 to TRBJ1-1; TRBD1 might be the D (5 bases). CDR3 length equals 16 residues. Germline V gene sequence: CDR1 LGHNA, CDR2 YNFKEQ. Trimming left V 0 bases short and J 5 bases short, with 16 bases between.

The rearrangement joins TRBV29-1 to TRBJ1-5; possible D gene TRBD1, 5 bases. V was pared by 2 bases and J by 3 bases, with 11 bases between. Germline V gene lookup returns CDR1 SQVTM and CDR2 ANQGSEA. This CDR3 is built from 14 residues. This CDR3 is CSVERGWVNQPQHF. CDR3 DNA: TGCAGCGTTGAAAGGGGATGGGTCAATCAGCCCCAGCATTTT.

A remark on this clone: The junction and the germline gene differ at one end; a read error may be behind it. This sequence joins TRBV7-7 and TRBJ2-1; TRBD2 matches at 13 bases. CDR1 and CDR2 (germline): SSHAT, FNYEAQ (reference sequence). The CDR3 covers 17 residues. CDR3 residues: CASSLTSGGAAYNEQFF. The CDR3 DNA sequence: TGTGCTAGCAGCCTAACTAGCGGGGGGGCCGCCTACAATGAGCAGTTCTTC.

The V and J genes are TRBV9 and TRBJ1-2; 8 bases fit TRBD1. The CDR3 is 15 amino acids. The germline V gene encodes CDR1 SGDLS and CDR2 YYNGEE. The V gene end was trimmed by 0 bases and the J gene end by 2 bases; junction bases not matched to a gene: 3. The CDR3 loop is CASSVGAGGNYGYTF. The CDR3 DNA is TGTGCCAGCAGCGTAGGGGCAGGGGGCAACTATGGCTACACCTTC.

The V gene is TRBV7-8, the J gene TRBJ1-5; tentative D call: TRBD1 (5 bases). Deletions cut 0 bases from V and 7 bases from J, with 16 bases between. CDR3 length: 16 amino acids. Looked up from germline, CDR1 is SGHVS and CDR2 is FQNEAQ. DNA for the CDR3: TGTGCCAGCAGCTTAGCGGGGGGAAAGGTAGGGCAGCCCCAGCATTTT. Protein product: CASSLAGGKVGQPQHF.

The chain employs TRBV21-1 and TRBJ1-5; the table's D call of TRBD1 was not tested on the DNA. TRBV21-1 is an annotated pseudogene. This CDR3 has 15 residues. The CDR3 loop is CASRKGVSSNQPQHF. CDR3 DNA sequence: TGTGCCAGCAGAAAGGGGGTTAGTAGCAATCAGCCCCAGCATTTT.

The rearrangement links TRBV12-5 to TRBJ2-5; D might be TRBD2 (6 bases). The V end was cut by 7 bases, the J end by 5 bases, with 17 bases between. CDR3 length equals 14 residues. Germline CDR1 and CDR2: LGHNT and FRNRAP. CDR3 DNA sequence: TGTGCTAGTGCCCTATCCGGAGGGCAGGAGACCCAGTACTTC. Residues: CASALSGGQETQYF.

The chain joins TRBV5-4 to TRBJ1-2; 8 bases align to TRBD1. The CDR3 is 15 residues long. CDR1 is SGHNT, CDR2 YYREEE, per germline (reference sequence). Trimming removed 3 bases from V and 6 bases from J; junction bases left unmatched: 10. The CDR3 DNA reads TGTGCCAGCAGCTCCTTGTCGACAGGGGATCATGGCTACACCTTC. This sequence encodes CASSSLSTGDHGYTF.

V usage is TRBV16 and J usage is TRBJ1-2; D unresolved. The CDR3 sequence is 16 residues long. V lost 0 bases, J lost 0 bases, and 11 bases lay in between. CDR1 is KGHSY, CDR2 FQNENV, per germline. The CDR3 sequence: CASSQSSDTSNYGYTF. DNA of the CDR3: TGTGCCAGCAGCCAATCGTCAGACACTTCTAACTATGGCTACACCTTC.

This chain links TRBV6-6 with TRBJ1-1, with 8 positions matching TRBD1. Germline CDR1 MNHNY, CDR2 SVGAGI (reference sequence). This CDR3 contains 16 residues. Germline trimming cut 4 bases from V and 0 bases from J; bases unmatched to any gene: 7. CDR3 loop: CASSFTGGGMNTEAFF. The CDR3 region has the DNA TGTGCCAGCAGTTTTACAGGGGGAGGTATGAACACTGAAGCTTTCTTT.

V usage is TRBV2 and J usage is TRBJ2-1, with a tentative D call TRBD2 (6 bases). This CDR3 comprises 15 residues. The germline CDR1 and CDR2 sequences are SNHLY and FYNNEI. Trimming took 7 bases from V and 0 from J, leaving 13 bases between them. Here the CDR3 DNA reads TGTGCCAGCATGTCGGGACTGAGCTCCTACAATGAGCAGTTCTTC. Encoded protein: CASMSGLSSYNEQFF.

The chain uses TRBV5-1 and TRBJ2-1, with 8 bases aligning to TRBD2. The germline V gene has CDR1 SGHRS and CDR2 YFSETQ. V lost 0 bases, J lost 4 bases, and 0 bases stayed unmatched. The CDR3 runs to 14 residues. The CDR3 region has the DNA TGCGCCAGCAGCTTGGTAGCGGGGTACAATGAGCAGTTCTTC. This codes for CASSLVAGYNEQFF.